One and the same sample provided the 17 T cell receptor beta chains below, sequenced in a study of OX40 agonist ivuxolimab in advanced cancers. Data came from immunoSEQ multiplex PCR; TCRdb stores just in-frame clones and leaves some out. The sample includes 85,000 to 130,000 clones, 75% to 95% of them seen just once. Sequencing used CD4+ or CD8+ T cells sorted from blood, obtained in a trial of the OX40 agonist ivuxolimab. These receptors were obtained from an adult with an advanced solid tumor such as melanoma, head and neck, liver or kidney cancer.

V is TRBV2 and J is TRBJ2-7; the match to TRBD1 covers 8 bases. The length of the CDR3 is 14 residues. Germline CDR1 reads SNHLY; CDR2 reads FYNNEI. V lost 6 bases and J lost 2; bases outside the gene matches: 6. CDR3 nucleotide sequence: TGTGCCAGCAGGGTACAGGGGGAGGCCTACGAGCAGTACTTC. This translates into CASRVQGEAYEQYF.

The chain combines TRBV16 with TRBJ2-7; D possibly uses TRBD1 or TRBD2 (5 bases each). The ends were cut back, 0 bases at V and 3 bases at J, with 12 bases in the middle. The length of the CDR3 is 15 residues. Per the germline V gene, CDR1 is KGHSY and CDR2 is FQNENV. CDR3 sequence (DNA): TGTGCCAGCAGCCAATCGGGGACCAAAGGCTACGAGCAGTACTTC. This codes for CASSQSGTKGYEQYF.

The table lists this clone with a count of one. This chain links TRBV4-1 with TRBJ2-5; no clear D gene. The CDR3 covers 13 residues. Trimming removed 4 bases from V and 5 bases from J, with 11 bases in between. Germline loops: CDR1 MGHRA, CDR2 YSYEKL. The CDR3 spells CASSRYRGETQYF. The CDR3, as DNA: TGCGCCAGCAGCCGGTACCGTGGGGAGACCCAGTACTTC.

The chain carries TRBV5-4 and TRBJ1-1; a weak D match, TRBD1 (5 bases). Trimming removed 4 bases from V and 4 bases from J, with 20 bases in between. CDR3 length equals 16 residues. The germline V gene has CDR1 SGHNT and CDR2 YYREEE (reference sequence). This CDR3 reads CASSPKSGRGVTEAFF. CDR3 sequence (DNA): TGTGCCAGCAGCCCGAAATCTGGGCGGGGGGTCACTGAAGCTTTCTTT.

This chain connects TRBV28 to TRBJ1-5, with 11 bases matching TRBD1. The germline V gene encodes CDR1 MDHEN and CDR2 SYDVKM. V lost 6 bases to trimming and J lost 5 bases; unmatched junction nucleotides: 6. The CDR3 is made up of 15 amino acids. The CDR3, as DNA: TGTGCCAGCAGAACCCCGGGACAGGGGGATCAGCCCCAGCATTTT. This encodes CASRTPGQGDQPQHF.

The chain uses TRBV7-9 and TRBJ2-7; D ambiguous. Germline loops: CDR1 SEHNR, CDR2 FQNEAQ (reference sequence). The CDR3 length is 12 residues. V was trimmed by 5 bases and J by 1 base, leaving 6 bases between them. The CDR3, as DNA: TGTGCCAGCAGCCCCCAGTCCTACGAGCAGTACTTC. The encoded protein is CASSPQSYEQYF.

The gene calls are TRBV6-4 and TRBJ2-2; D might be TRBD1 (5 bases). Germline CDR1 and CDR2: MRHNA and SNTAGT. This CDR3 is built from 14 residues. With 6 bases removed from V and 6 bases from J, the gap between germline ends came to 14 bases. The CDR3 DNA follows: TGTGCCAGCAGGCCAGGGTCGTTTGCCGGGGAGCTGTTTTTT. This sequence encodes CASRPGSFAGELFF.

This chain uses TRBV27 with TRBJ2-6, with TRBD1 identical over 8 bases. The CDR3 extends over 16 amino acids. J lost 8 bases, V lost 6 bases, and 12 bases had no gene match. Germline V CDR1 and CDR2: MNHEY, SMNVEV (reference sequence). The CDR3 reads CASRPSGQGRTNVLTF. The CDR3 bases are TGTGCCAGCAGACCCTCCGGACAGGGTCGGACCAACGTCCTGACTTTC.

This clone was observed a single time. The rearrangement links TRBV6-1 to TRBJ2-1; perhaps TRBD2 as D (5 bases). This CDR3 has 15 amino acids. Trimming took 6 bases from V and 2 from J, leaving 14 bases between them. The germline V gene has CDR1 MNHNS and CDR2 SASEGT. The CDR3 loop is CASRTGILTYNEQFF. CDR3 DNA: TGTGCCAGCAGAACCGGGATCCTAACCTACAATGAGCAGTTCTTC.

On this clone itself: The junction and the germline gene differ at one end; a read error may be behind it. V and J are TRBV5-3 and TRBJ2-3, with a weak D call TRBD2 (6 bases). TRBV5-3 is noted as an ORF with a role that remains uncertain. The length of the CDR3 is 9 residues. CDR3 loop: CARSWGLHF. The CDR3 DNA follows: TGTGCCAGAAGCTGGGGACTCCATTTT.

The V and J genes are TRBV28 and TRBJ1-2; D remains ambiguous. The CDR3 spans 13 residues. Germline-derived CDR1 and CDR2 are MDHEN and SYDVKM. With 2 bases removed from V and 7 bases from J, the gap between germline ends came to 11 bases. CDR3 protein: CASSLISLGGYTF. CDR3 nucleotides: TGTGCCAGCAGTTTAATCAGCCTCGGTGGCTACACCTTC.

This chain connects TRBV27 to TRBJ2-3, with TRBD2 identical over 12 bases. The CDR3 extends over 16 amino acids. The trim removed 5 bases at V and 3 bases at J, leaving 6 bases unmatched. Germline V gene lookup returns CDR1 MNHEY and CDR2 SMNVEV (reference sequence). The CDR3 region is CASSPRLAGVTDTQYF. The CDR3 DNA reads as TGTGCCAGCAGTCCTCGACTAGCGGGAGTTACAGATACGCAGTATTTT.

The count of this clone is one. This chain links TRBV2 with TRBJ2-2; perhaps TRBD1 as D (6 bases). The CDR3 spans 15 residues. Deletions cut 8 bases from V and 6 bases from J, with 19 bases between. In germline, CDR1 is SNHLY, CDR2 FYNNEI. This CDR3 reads CASEGQGISAGELFF. The DNA of the CDR3 is TGTGCCAGCGAGGGCCAGGGGATCTCGGCCGGGGAGCTGTTTTTT.

The chain combines TRBV18 with TRBJ2-3; TRBD1 is a possible D gene (5 bases). CDR1 is KGHSH, CDR2 LQKENI, per germline. Trimming shortened V by 4 bases and J by 8 bases, and 10 bases separated the two germline ends. This CDR3 is built from 12 residues. The CDR3 here is CASSLDRVTQYF. Here the CDR3 DNA reads TGTGCCAGCTCACTCGACAGAGTTACGCAGTATTTT.

This clone appeared a few times. The chain carries TRBV28 and TRBJ1-2, with D maybe TRBD1 (5 bases). V lost 4 bases and J 5 bases, leaving 8 bases between the germline ends. Per the germline V gene, CDR1 is MDHEN and CDR2 is SYDVKM. The CDR3 loop spans 12 amino acids. DNA for the CDR3: TGTGCCAGCAGTTACTCAGGGTATGGCTACACCTTC. Amino acids: CASSYSGYGYTF.

The table lists this clone with a few counts. J is TRBJ2-4 and V is TRBV9; 7 positions agree with TRBD1. The CDR3 loop spans 13 amino acids. Losses at the gene ends were 4 bases for V and 7 bases for J; bases not matched to a gene: 5. The germline CDR1 and CDR2 sequences are SGDLS and YYNGEE. The CDR3 DNA is TGTGCCAGCAGCCCTGGGACAGAGAACATTCAGTACTTC. This translates into CASSPGTENIQYF.

DNA for the CDR3: TGTGCCAGCAGCCAATCCCGCAGTACCGGGGAGCTGTTTTTT. This sequence encodes CASSQSRSTGELFF. The chain carries TRBV16 and TRBJ2-2; no reliable D call. V lost 0 bases, J lost 5 bases, and 7 bases lay in between. Germline lookup yields CDR1 KGHSY and CDR2 FQNENV. The CDR3 is 14 residues long.